This passage covers 4 T cell receptor beta chains from one sample sequenced in a study of radiotherapy plus CTLA-4 blockade in lung cancer. The protocol was immunoSEQ multiplex PCR, while the TCRdb copy is restricted to in-frame clones and leaves out a portion. The sample lists fewer than 75,000 clones, roughly 87% occurring once. The sample here was peripheral blood, taken from a patient treated with radiotherapy plus ipilimumab. These receptor sequences come from a human donor with non-small cell lung cancer that progressed on radiotherapy plus ipilimumab.

This chain uses TRBV12-5 with TRBJ2-7; no definite D call. This CDR3 is 15 amino acids long. The germline gives CDR1 LGHNT, CDR2 FRNRAP. V lost 0 bases and J 7 bases, leaving 16 bases between the germline ends. In nucleotides, the CDR3 is TGTGCTAGTGGTTTGGTACCTCGCAGAGTGGGGGAGCAGTACTTC. This encodes CASGLVPRRVGEQYF. The complete variable domain, with remaining parts taken from reference TRBV12-5 and TRBJ2-7, reads DARVTQTPRHKVTEMGQEVTMRCQPILGHNTVFWYRQTMMQGLELLAYFRNRAPLDDSGMPKDRFSAEMPDATLATLKIQPSEPRDSAVYFCASGLVPRRVGEQYFGPGTRLTVT.

This chain connects TRBV4-2 to TRBJ2-1; 11 nucleotides match TRBD2. CDR3 length equals 15 residues. Germline CDR1 is LGHNA and CDR2 is YNFKEQ. Germline trimming cut 1 base from V and 15 bases from J; bases unmatched to any gene: 11. CDR3 sequence reads: CASSQGTNLAGGMFF. CDR3 bases: TGTGCCAGCAGCCAAGGTACGAACCTAGCGGGAGGTATGTTCTTC.

V usage is TRBV28 and J usage is TRBJ1-5; the match to TRBD1 covers 7 bases. Losses at the gene ends were 6 bases for V and 4 bases for J; bases not matched to a gene: 12. The CDR3 sequence is 16 residues long. The germline gives CDR1 MDHEN, CDR2 SYDVKM. In DNA, the CDR3 is TGTGCCAGCAGGCAACCGGGCAGGGGGGGGAATCAGCCCCAGCATTTT. Amino acid sequence: CASRQPGRGGNQPQHF.

DNA of the CDR3: TGTGCCAGCAGTTCCGACAGGTCCCACAATGAGCAGTTCTTC. Amino acids: CASSSDRSHNEQFF. The V gene is TRBV6-5, the J gene TRBJ2-1, with TRBD1 as a possible D gene (6 bases). The CDR3 has 14 residues. Trimming took off 4 bases at V and 5 bases at J, with 12 bases between the two ends. Germline V lookup: CDR1 MNHEY, CDR2 SVGAGI.